This T cell receptor beta chain originates from a study of blood T cells in healthy people across ages. Aged about 6 to 95, donors were systemically healthy Caucasians from Russia. CDR1 MNHEY and CDR2 SMNVEV come from the germline V gene (reference sequence). This CDR3 has 13 residues. Trimming cost V 9 bases and J 10 bases; bases outside gene matches: 8. A second 7 to 11 cycle PCR used barcoded and J-beta primers. TCRdb re-analysed the 5' RACE reads in MiXCR, keeping a single row per CDR3 protein. The sample holds about 1.4 million distinct CDR3 sequences; roughly 60% are singletons and the top ten take 6.5% to 8%.

The chain employs TRBV27 and TRBJ2-1; 11 positions agree with TRBD2. Material for sequencing was blood. The sequence was obtained from a man between 18 and 35 years old in good health. The CDR3 DNA reads TGTGCCAGTTCTCCGGGACTAGCGGAAGAGCAGTTCTTC. Protein sequence: CASSPGLAEEQFF.